Shown below are 8 T cell receptor beta chains from a single sample sequenced in a study of blood T cells in healthy people across ages. A second roughly 6 to 11 cycle PCR used barcoded and J-beta primers. Using its own MiXCR run on the 5' RACE reads, TCRdb lists one record per CDR3 protein. The sample has 1.5 million to 1.8 million distinct CDR3 sequences; roughly 43% are singletons. Sequenced: blood. These receptors were taken from a woman younger than 30 in good health.

This chain uses TRBV20-1 with TRBJ1-3, with 8 nucleotides matching TRBD1. There are 16 residues in the CDR3. Trimming took 4 bases from V and 1 from J; bases not matched to a gene: 9. Germline assignment: CDR1 DFQATT and CDR2 SNEGSKA (reference sequence). CDR3 protein: CSATPTGEISGNTIYF. CDR3 coding DNA: TGCAGTGCTACACCGACAGGGGAAATTTCTGGAAACACCATATATTTT.

The CDR3 bases are TGCGCCAGCAGCCAAGATCAGACAGGAATAGCGGGAGTGGGCTACGAGCAGTACTTC. This translates into CASSQDQTGIAGVGYEQYF. V is TRBV4-1 and J is TRBJ2-7, with 9 bases aligning to TRBD2. After removal of 0 bases from V and 3 bases from J, the junction contained 15 bases not matched to a gene. The CDR3 spans 19 residues. The germline gives CDR1 MGHRA, CDR2 YSYEKL.

V usage is TRBV6-5 and J usage is TRBJ2-3, with 8 bases lining up with TRBD1. Losses at the gene ends were 6 bases for V and 0 bases for J; bases not matched to a gene: 8. The CDR3 has 16 residues. Germline CDR1 MNHEY, CDR2 SVGAGI. The CDR3 region has the DNA TGTGCCAGCAGCCCCAACAGGGGGTGGAGCACAGATACGCAGTATTTT. It yields the protein CASSPNRGWSTDTQYF.

The chain joins TRBV18 to TRBJ1-2; D is unresolved. The CDR3 contains 15 residues. The V gene's germline CDR1 is KGHSH and CDR2 LQKENI. Trimming pared 3 bases from V and 3 bases from J, leaving 14 bases between. CDR3 in DNA: TGTGCCAGCTCACCGAGGGCAGGATCTTACTATGGCTACACCTTC. Translating gives CASSPRAGSYYGYTF.

This clonotype was counted once. This sequence joins TRBV7-9 and TRBJ1-1; a possible D gene is TRBD1 (5 bases). CDR1 and CDR2 from the germline V gene are SEHNR and FQNEAQ (reference sequence). V shed 2 bases and J shed 9 bases, with 13 bases lying between them. The CDR3 has 13 amino acids. The CDR3 protein is CASSLSGREKAFF. Written as DNA, the CDR3 is TGTGCCAGCAGCTTATCGGGCAGGGAAAAAGCTTTCTTT.

The chain links TRBV7-9 to TRBJ2-3; D gene uncertain. This CDR3 is built from 13 residues. Germline values: CDR1 SEHNR, CDR2 FQNEAQ (reference sequence). V gave up 5 bases and J gave up 6 bases, with 12 bases separating them. The CDR3 DNA sequence: TGTGCCAGCAGCCCGATTTACCTGGATACGCAGTATTTT. Translating gives CASSPIYLDTQYF.

This clonotype was recorded a few times. The chain is built from TRBV14 and TRBJ1-2; TRBD1 might be the D (5 bases). Trimming took off 6 bases at V and 4 bases at J, with 15 bases between the two ends. The germline V gene has CDR1 SGHDN and CDR2 FVKESK. This CDR3 is built from 14 residues. CDR3 nucleotide sequence: TGTGCCAGCAGTCGGTATCTAGGGGCCTATGGCTACACCTTC. Translating gives CASSRYLGAYGYTF. The entire variable domain, with the rest obtained from reference TRBV14 and TRBJ1-2, is as follows: EAGVTQFPSHSVIEKGQTVTLRCDPISGHDNLYWYRRVMGKEIKFLLHFVKESKQDESGMPNNRFLAERTGGTYSTLKVQPAELEDSGVYFCASSRYLGAYGYTFGSGTRLTVV.

This clonotype occurred a few times. The rearrangement joins TRBV5-1 to TRBJ2-3; D could derive from TRBD1 or TRBD2 (5 bases each). The CDR3 consists of 16 residues. CDR1 is SGHRS and CDR2 is YFSETQ in the germline V gene. The V and J ends lost 0 bases and 0 bases respectively, with 11 bases between them. The chain's CDR3 is CASSLAGTLSTDTQYF. The CDR3 DNA sequence: TGCGCCAGCAGCTTGGCGGGGACCCTAAGCACAGATACGCAGTATTTT.